These 27 T cell receptor beta chains originate from one sample sequenced in a study of CD8 T cells in ankylosing spondylitis. Each CDR3 protein is one row after TCRdb ran MiXCR on the 5' RACE reads. The table shows fewer than 250,000 distinct CDR3 sequences, with roughly 10% occurring only once. Sequencing input: blood, either unsorted or a sorted T cell fraction (not recorded which). Receptor source: a male donor with ankylosing spondylitis or in good health (not recorded which).

This clonotype occurred a few times. This rearrangement joins TRBV7-9 to TRBJ2-7; 10 positions agree with TRBD2. Looked up from germline, CDR1 is SEHNR and CDR2 is FQNEAQ (reference sequence). V dropped 4 bases and J dropped 5; count of bases not matched to a gene: 8. The CDR3 extends over 15 amino acids. DNA of the CDR3: TGTGCCAGCAGCTCACCGGGACTAGCGACCCACGAGCAGTACTTC. It is translated as CASSSPGLATHEQYF.

This clonotype was counted many times. This chain links TRBV4-2 with TRBJ1-1, with D unresolved. Trimming shortened V by 1 base and J by 3 bases, and 12 bases separated the two germline ends. The CDR3 runs 15 residues. CDR1 LGHNA and CDR2 YNFKEQ come from the germline V gene. The CDR3: CASSQARSPYTEAFF. CDR3 coding DNA: TGTGCCAGCAGCCAAGCAAGGTCACCGTACACTGAAGCTTTCTTT.

The chain is built from TRBV29-1 and TRBJ1-5; 8 bases align to TRBD1. V was clipped by 6 bases and J by 11 bases; unmatched bases: 12. The CDR3 runs to 13 residues. Per the germline V gene, CDR1 is SQVTM and CDR2 is ANQGSEA. The CDR3 bases are TGCAGCGTCGTGGACAGGGTCCAAGCGACCCAGCATTTT. Translated, it gives CSVVDRVQATQHF.

The chain employs TRBV20-1 and TRBJ2-3; D may be TRBD2 (7 bases). The CDR3 consists of 15 residues. Trimming removed 5 bases from V and 1 base from J, with 16 bases in between. Germline V gene lookup returns CDR1 DFQATT and CDR2 SNEGSKA (reference sequence). This CDR3 is CSAQGSSGGTDTQYF. DNA of the CDR3: TGCAGTGCTCAGGGGTCTAGCGGAGGCACAGATACGCAGTATTTT.

This clonotype was observed at least ten times. The chain combines TRBV9 with TRBJ2-2, with D possibly being TRBD2 (5 bases). The CDR3 length is 16 residues. Germline CDR1 reads SGDLS; CDR2 reads YYNGEE. V was cut by 3 bases and J by 2 bases, with 14 bases left in between. This CDR3 is CASSGGGEKNTGELFF. CDR3 DNA: TGTGCCAGCAGCGGTGGTGGGGAGAAAAACACCGGGGAGCTGTTTTTT. The variable domain in full, completed from reference TRBV9 and TRBJ2-2, reads DSGVTQTPKHLITATGQRVTLRCSPRSGDLSVYWYQQSLDQGLQFLIQYYNGEERAKGNILERFSAQQFPDLHSELNLSSLELGDSALYFCASSGGGEKNTGELFFGEGSRLTVL.

This clonotype was detected many times. The chain's CDR3 is CASSWGDYGYTF. CDR3 sequence (DNA): TGCGCCAGCAGCTGGGGGGACTATGGCTACACCTTC. The chain carries TRBV5-1 and TRBJ1-2; D is possibly TRBD1 (5 bases). Trimming removed 3 bases from V and 3 bases from J, with 6 bases in between. This CDR3 has 12 residues. The germline gives CDR1 SGHRS, CDR2 YFSETQ.

This clonotype was observed a few times. V is TRBV7-2 and J is TRBJ1-1; D remains unclear. Germline-derived CDR1 and CDR2 are SGHTA and FQGNSA. The CDR3 has 14 amino acids. The V gene lost 1 base and the J gene lost 0 bases, with 6 bases spanning the gap. In DNA form, the CDR3 reads TGTGCCAGCAGCTTAGTAGAGGTGAACACTGAAGCTTTCTTT. Protein product: CASSLVEVNTEAFF.

The sample holds a few counts of this clonotype. CDR3 nucleotides: TGTGCCACCTGGGACAGGCACACTGAAGCTTTCTTT. It translates to CATWDRHTEAFF. The chain employs TRBV2 and TRBJ1-1; TRBD1 matches at 8 bases. The germline gives CDR1 SNHLY, CDR2 FYNNEI. The CDR3 has 12 residues. V was pared by 10 bases and J by 3 bases, with 4 bases of the junction left unmatched.

This clonotype was observed at least ten times. The chain uses TRBV5-1 and TRBJ2-7, with 10 nucleotides matching TRBD1. The CDR3 spans 16 residues. V was clipped by 0 bases and J by 1 base; unmatched bases: 4. The germline V gene encodes CDR1 SGHRS and CDR2 YFSETQ. CDR3 sequence reads: CASSLAPGQGSYEQYF. The CDR3 region has the DNA TGCGCCAGCAGCTTGGCGCCGGGACAGGGGTCCTACGAGCAGTACTTC.

This clonotype was detected many times. The rearrangement uses TRBV29-1 and TRBJ1-2; weak D call: TRBD1 (6 bases). The CDR3 has 13 residues. Trimming removed 6 bases at V and 4 bases at J, with 15 bases between. Per the germline V gene, CDR1 is SQVTM and CDR2 is ANQGSEA. CDR3 bases: TGCAGCGTGGGTCAGACAGGAAGCTATGGCTACACCTTC. Protein sequence: CSVGQTGSYGYTF.

This clonotype has a count of ten or more. This chain uses TRBV18 with TRBJ2-7; D not certain. Trimming removed 3 bases from V and 3 bases from J, with 21 bases in between. The CDR3 is made up of 17 amino acids. Looked up from germline, CDR1 is KGHSH and CDR2 is LQKENI. The CDR3 region is CASSPVAWAVTGYEQYF. CDR3 nucleotides: TGTGCCAGCTCACCTGTCGCGTGGGCAGTAACTGGCTACGAGCAGTACTTC.

This clonotype was found many times. J is TRBJ2-3 and V is TRBV6-1, with 9 bases identical to TRBD1. CDR3 length equals 16 residues. Germline values: CDR1 MNHNS, CDR2 SASEGT. J gave up 1 base and V 6 bases, and 8 bases lay outside the gene matches. The CDR3 sequence is CASSQGRTGGTDTQYF. The CDR3 DNA follows: TGTGCCAGCAGCCAAGGACGGACAGGGGGCACAGATACGCAGTATTTT.

This chain links TRBV30 with TRBJ1-1; tentative D call: TRBD1 (5 bases). Germline assignment: CDR1 GTSNPN and CDR2 SVGIG (reference sequence). With 4 bases removed from V and 4 bases from J, the gap between germline ends came to 13 bases. The CDR3 extends over 13 amino acids. The CDR3 spells CAWMLSGGTEAFF. Written as DNA, the CDR3 is TGTGCCTGGATGCTTTCGGGGGGCACTGAAGCTTTCTTT.

This clonotype has a handful of counts. The genes are TRBV30 and TRBJ1-3; D unclear. The ends were cut back, 0 bases at V and 4 bases at J, with 7 bases in the middle. This CDR3 is 13 amino acids long. From germline, CDR1 is GTSNPN and CDR2 SVGIG (reference sequence). The CDR3 DNA is TGTGCCTGGAGTGTAATGGCGGGAAACACCATATATTTT. It codes for CAWSVMAGNTIYF.

This clonotype was observed many times. The V and J genes are TRBV20-1 and TRBJ2-1, with 8 bases aligning to TRBD2. V was clipped by 1 base and J by 8 bases; unmatched bases: 10. Germline assignment: CDR1 DFQATT and CDR2 SNEGSKA (reference sequence). This CDR3 comprises 15 residues. This CDR3 reads CSARVGTRFVYEQFF. In DNA form, the CDR3 reads TGCAGTGCTAGAGTTGGGACTAGGTTTGTTTATGAGCAGTTCTTC.

This clonotype was recorded many times. The chain has TRBV19 and TRBJ1-5; D uncertain. CDR3 length: 12 residues. The V end was cut by 8 bases, the J end by 4 bases, with 9 bases between. Germline V gives CDR1 LNHDA, CDR2 SQIVND (reference sequence). The CDR3 loop reads CASADLNQPQHF. The CDR3 DNA sequence: TGTGCCAGTGCGGACCTTAATCAGCCCCAGCATTTT.

The table lists this clonotype with many counts. This chain connects TRBV10-3 to TRBJ2-7, with D perhaps given as TRBD1 or TRBD2 (5 bases each). Per the germline V gene, CDR1 is ENHRY and CDR2 is SYGVKD. V lost 6 bases and J 2 bases, leaving 11 bases between the germline ends. CDR3 length: 13 amino acids. CDR3 in DNA: TGTGCCATCAGCCGGGACCGAGCCTACGAGCAGTACTTC. Protein sequence: CAISRDRAYEQYF.

This clonotype was observed many times. The chain uses TRBV20-1 and TRBJ1-2; 12 bases align to TRBD1. CDR3 length equals 16 residues. V gave up 5 bases and J gave up 4 bases; unmatched junction bases: 11. Germline lookup yields CDR1 DFQATT and CDR2 SNEGSKA (reference sequence). The CDR3, as DNA: TGCAGTGCTTGGGGTAGGGACAGGGGGCAAATCTATGGCTACACCTTC. This translates into CSAWGRDRGQIYGYTF.

This clonotype turned up a few times. This may arise from a read error, as a much more abundant clone is one base away. The J gene is TRBJ1-1, the V gene TRBV20-1, with D possibly being TRBD1 (5 bases). This CDR3 region has 14 residues. Germline V lookup: CDR1 DFQATT, CDR2 SNEGSKA (reference sequence). The V gene lost 0 bases and the J gene lost 3 bases, with 11 bases spanning the gap. CDR3 DNA sequence: TGCAGTGCTAGAGAGAAGGGGCGGGACACTGAAGCTTTCTTT. Encoded protein: CSAREKGRDTEAFF.

The V and J genes are TRBV6-6 and TRBJ1-2; no reliable D call. The CDR3 is made up of 13 amino acids. Trimming removed 0 bases from V and 3 bases from J, with 5 bases in between. Germline CDR1 reads MNHNY; CDR2 reads SVGAGI (reference sequence). The CDR3: CASSYSGDYGYTF. The CDR3 DNA reads as TGTGCCAGCAGTTACTCTGGGGACTATGGCTACACCTTC.

The V gene is TRBV5-1, the J gene TRBJ1-1; the D is unclear. Germline V gives CDR1 SGHRS, CDR2 YFSETQ. Deletions cut 5 bases from V and 4 bases from J, with 21 bases between. The CDR3 has 16 amino acids. CDR3 in DNA: TGCGCCAGCAGTCTCCAAGGTGGTGGGATGGCCACTGAAGCTTTCTTT. Its protein is CASSLQGGGMATEAFF.

This clonotype was recorded a few times. The chain combines TRBV29-1 with TRBJ2-7; D call uncertain. Germline V gene sequence: CDR1 SQVTM, CDR2 ANQGSEA. V gave up 4 bases and J gave up 2 bases, with 12 bases separating them. CDR3 length equals 13 residues. The CDR3, as DNA: TGCAGCGTTGTCGGCAGGATGACCTACGAGCAGTACTTC. Its protein product is CSVVGRMTYEQYF.

The chain employs TRBV11-3 and TRBJ2-1; D is undetermined. CDR3 length: 13 amino acids. CDR1 is SGHNT and CDR2 is YENEEA in the germline V gene. The V end was cut by 2 bases, the J end by 5 bases, with 7 bases between. In nucleotides, the CDR3 is TGTGCCAGCAGCTTAAATTGGGACAATGAGCAGTTCTTC. This translates into CASSLNWDNEQFF. Variable domain in full (rest from reference TRBV11-3 and TRBJ2-1): EAGVVQSPRYKIIEKKQPVAFWCNPISGHNTLYWYLQNLGQGPELLIRYENEEAVDDSQLPKDRFSAERLKGVDSTLKIQPAELGDSAVYLCASSLNWDNEQFFGPGTRLTVL.

In this sample, this clonotype turned up a few times. J is TRBJ2-3 and V is TRBV6-1; 8 bases agree with TRBD2. The CDR3 covers 15 residues. Per the germline V gene, CDR1 is MNHNS and CDR2 is SASEGT. Trimming removed 8 bases from V and 3 bases from J; junction bases left unmatched: 10. CDR3 loop: CASATGGPITDTQYF. The DNA for the CDR3 is TGTGCCAGCGCAACGGGGGGGCCGATTACAGATACGCAGTATTTT.

CDR3: CASSLPWGTGGMNEQFF. CDR3 in DNA: TGTGCCAGCAGCTTACCTTGGGGGACAGGGGGCATGAATGAGCAGTTCTTC. This chain joins TRBV11-3 and TRBJ2-1; 12 bases line up with TRBD1. V was pared by 2 bases and J by 7 bases, with 9 bases of the junction left unmatched. Germline CDR1 is SGHNT and CDR2 is YENEEA. The CDR3 runs to 17 residues.

Points on this clonotype: It may be a read error: a sequence one base away is much more abundant. The gene calls are TRBV3-1 and TRBJ2-3, with D perhaps matching TRBD2 (5 bases). Looked up from germline, CDR1 is LGHDT and CDR2 is YNNKEL (reference sequence). Trimming cost V 4 bases and J 2 bases, with 19 bases left between them. The CDR3 covers 17 residues. This chain's CDR3 is CASSRYSGLLYTDTQYF. CDR3 nucleotides: TGTGCCAGCAGCCGCTACAGCGGCCTCTTGTACACAGATACGCAGTATTTT.

This clonotype was detected ten times or more. The chain has TRBV2 and TRBJ2-7; TRBD1 matches at 8 bases. This CDR3 is 15 amino acids long. Germline CDR1 and CDR2: SNHLY and FYNNEI. The junction had 5 bases not matched to a gene; V was cut back by 4 bases and J by 0 bases. CDR3 loop: CASSGGTGHSYEQYF. CDR3 in DNA: TGTGCCAGCAGTGGGGGGACAGGTCACTCCTACGAGCAGTACTTC.